This T cell receptor beta chain came from a study of identical twins. Study results and caveats: It was cross-sectional statistical analysis, not following the same donors, that the conclusions relied on. Fewer insertions marked abundant cord blood beta clonotypes; young adult naive trended weakly, memory not at all.

Every donor was a healthy Caucasian. The authors used template switching to add a universal primer site and gave cDNA unique molecular identifiers. TCRdb fed the 5' RACE reads into MiXCR, producing one record per CDR3 protein. The table shows about 220,000 distinct CDR3 sequences, with roughly 9.4% occurring only once. This clonotype turned up a few times. Its matching antigen is unknown. The V end was cut by 5 bases, the J end by 2 bases, with 10 bases between. Germline V lookup: CDR1 PRHDT, CDR2 FYEKMQ (reference sequence). This CDR3 is 13 amino acids long. Sequenced input: memory (CD45RO+) T cells sorted from blood. This TCR derives from a woman younger than 35 in good health. The chain couples TRBV13 to TRBJ2-7; D is perhaps TRBD2 (6 bases). This chain's CDR3 is CASSPRLAYEQYF. Written as DNA, the CDR3 is TGTGCCAGCAGCCCCCGACTAGCCTACGAGCAGTACTTC.